This TCR beta chain comes out of a study of T-cell memory formation after mild COVID-19. Study outcomes and limitations: Clones contracting over day 15 to 85 were CD4/CD8 balanced, with later expanders leaning CD4+.

In regard to this clonotype: Its antigen is as yet unknown.

V was clipped by 3 bases and J by 3 bases, with 15 bases between them. The CDR3 consists of 15 residues. Germline lookup yields CDR1 LGHNA and CDR2 YSLEER. TCRdb passed the 5' RACE reads through MiXCR, listing each CDR3 protein once. The sample has under 300,000 distinct CDR3 sequences; 16% are singletons. The TCR was taken from a young man who had mild COVID-19 (a few samples of this study predate the infection). Cell type and time point are not known. Sequenced: PBMCs or a T cell subset sorted from them (not recorded which). The chain uses TRBV4-3 and TRBJ2-7; D is unresolved. As DNA, the CDR3 is TGCGCCAGCAGCCAGGGAAAAGGGCCTAACTACGAGCAGTACTTC. This gives the protein CASSQGKGPNYEQYF.